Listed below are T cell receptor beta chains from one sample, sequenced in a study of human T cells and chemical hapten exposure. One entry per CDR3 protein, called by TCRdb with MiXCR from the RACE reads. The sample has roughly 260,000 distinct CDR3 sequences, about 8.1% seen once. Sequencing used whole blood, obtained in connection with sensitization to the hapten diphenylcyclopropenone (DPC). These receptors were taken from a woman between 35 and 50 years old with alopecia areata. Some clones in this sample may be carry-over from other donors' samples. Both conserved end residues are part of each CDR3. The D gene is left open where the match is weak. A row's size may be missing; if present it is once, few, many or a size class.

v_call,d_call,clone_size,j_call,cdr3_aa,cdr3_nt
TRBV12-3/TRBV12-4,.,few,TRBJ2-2,CASSPSGQPARELFF,TGTGCCAGCAGTCCCTCCGGACAGCCCGCCCGGGAGCTGTTTTTT
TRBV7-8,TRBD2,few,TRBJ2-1,CASSLAPAGDEQFF,TGTGCCAGCAGCTTAGCCCCCGCGGGGGATGAGCAGTTCTTC
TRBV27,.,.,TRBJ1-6,CASSLAVPSSYNSPLHF,TGTGCCAGCAGTTTAGCAGTCCCGAGCTCCTATAATTCACCCCTCCACTTT
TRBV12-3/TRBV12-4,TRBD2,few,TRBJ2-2,CASKTSGPNTGELFF,TGTGCCAGCAAGACTAGCGGGCCGAACACCGGGGAGCTGTTTTTT
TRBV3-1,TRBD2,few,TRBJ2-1,CASSQGGRTSGTNEQFF,TGTGCCAGCAGCCAAGGGGGGAGGACTAGCGGGACCAATGAGCAGTTCTTC
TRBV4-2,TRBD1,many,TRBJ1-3,CASNPQQGAGNTIYF,TGTGCCAGCAACCCACAACAGGGGGCTGGAAACACCATATATTTT
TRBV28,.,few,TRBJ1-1,CASSPGLGNTEAFF,TGTGCCAGCAGTCCAGGGTTGGGGAACACTGAAGCTTTCTTT
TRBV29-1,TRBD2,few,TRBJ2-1,CSVTDTSGRGHEQFF,TGCAGCGTCACCGACACTAGCGGGAGGGGCCATGAGCAGTTCTTC
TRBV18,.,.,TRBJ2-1,CASSGAQANNEQFF,TGTGCCAGCTCCGGGGCGCAGGCTAACAATGAGCAGTTCTTC
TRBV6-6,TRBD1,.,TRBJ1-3,CASRDRGRELLYTIYF,TGTGCCAGCAGGGACAGGGGGCGCGAGCTACTATACACCATATATTTT
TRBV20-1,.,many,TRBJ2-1,CSAPTPDKSYNEQFF,TGCAGTGCCCCCACCCCCGACAAGTCCTACAATGAGCAGTTCTTC
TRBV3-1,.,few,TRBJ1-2,CASSQDREGLLYGYTF,TGTGCCAGCAGCCAAGATCGAGAGGGGTTGCTATATGGCTACACCTTC
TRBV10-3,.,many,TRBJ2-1,CAISGYDNEQFF,TGTGCCATCAGTGGATATGACAATGAGCAGTTCTTC
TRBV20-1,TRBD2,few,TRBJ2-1,CSAASTSGSSGEQFF,TGCAGTGCGGCCTCGACTAGCGGGAGTAGCGGTGAGCAGTTCTTC
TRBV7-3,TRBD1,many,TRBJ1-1,CASSSTGLDTEAFF,TGTGCCAGCAGCTCGACAGGGTTGGACACTGAAGCTTTCTTT
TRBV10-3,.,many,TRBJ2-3,CAISVRAGPGTDTQYF,TGTGCCATCAGTGTCAGGGCGGGGCCTGGAACAGATACGCAGTATTTT
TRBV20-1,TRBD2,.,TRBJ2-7,CSAPDAGGHYEQYF,TGCAGTGCCCCTGACGCGGGAGGGCATTACGAGCAGTACTTC
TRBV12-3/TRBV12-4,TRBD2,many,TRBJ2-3,CASSPRAGESDTQYF,TGTGCCAGCAGTCCCCGAGCGGGAGAATCAGATACGCAGTATTTT
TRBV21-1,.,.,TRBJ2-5,CASSKALCRPSSAQETQYF,TGTGCCAGCAGCAAAGCGCTTTGTAGGCCCTCCTCGGCCCAAGAGACCCAGTACTTC
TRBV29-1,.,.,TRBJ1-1,CSVVIRAPNTEAFF,TGCAGCGTTGTAATCCGGGCGCCCAACACTGAAGCTTTCTTT
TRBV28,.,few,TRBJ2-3,CASSSPSPVDTQYF,TGTGCCAGCAGTTCGCCTAGCCCGGTAGATACGCAGTATTTT
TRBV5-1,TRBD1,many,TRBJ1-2,CASSLDRGNYGYTF,TGCGCCAGCAGCTTGGACAGGGGGAACTATGGCTACACCTTC
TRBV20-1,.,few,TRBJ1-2,CSARDQGYGYTF,TGCAGTGCTAGAGATCAAGGGTATGGCTACACCTTC
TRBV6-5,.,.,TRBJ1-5,CASSYSVNQPQHF,TGTGCCAGCAGTTACTCCGTCAATCAGCCCCAGCATTTT
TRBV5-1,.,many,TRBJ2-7,CASSLDVRLDEQYF,TGCGCCAGCAGCTTGGATGTCAGGTTGGACGAGCAGTACTTC
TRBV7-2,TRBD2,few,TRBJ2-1,CASSPAGLTTNNEQFF,TGTGCCAGCAGCCCAGCGGGACTCACCACCAACAATGAGCAGTTCTTC
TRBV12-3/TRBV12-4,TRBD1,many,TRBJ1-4,CASGQGGDSTNEKLFF,TGTGCCAGCGGACAGGGAGGTGATTCGACTAATGAAAAACTGTTTTTT
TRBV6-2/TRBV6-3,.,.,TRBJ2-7,CASSTTGLEQYF,TGTGCCAGCAGCACCACAGGGCTCGAGCAGTACTTC
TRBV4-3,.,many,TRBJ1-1,CASSHPGYTEAFF,TGCGCCAGCAGTCACCCCGGATACACTGAAGCTTTCTTT
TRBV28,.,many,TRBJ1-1,CASSLEGRRNTEAFF,TGTGCCAGCAGTTTAGAGGGACGGAGGAACACTGAAGCTTTCTTT
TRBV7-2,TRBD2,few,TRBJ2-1,CASSIGTSGSAEQFF,TGTGCCAGCAGCATAGGGACTAGCGGGAGCGCCGAGCAGTTCTTC
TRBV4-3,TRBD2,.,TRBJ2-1,CASSQERVGLAGVDEQFF,TGCGCCAGCAGCCAAGAACGGGTAGGGCTAGCGGGAGTCGATGAGCAGTTCTTC
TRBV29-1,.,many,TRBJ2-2,CSVEVWGNTGELFF,TGCAGCGTTGAAGTGTGGGGAAACACCGGGGAGCTGTTTTTT
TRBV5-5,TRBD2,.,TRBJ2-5,CASSLSGRPQETQYF,TGTGCCAGCAGCTTGAGCGGGAGGCCCCAGGAGACCCAGTACTTC
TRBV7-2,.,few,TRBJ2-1,CASSPTTVEQFF,TGTGCCAGCAGTCCCACCACGGTTGAGCAGTTCTTC
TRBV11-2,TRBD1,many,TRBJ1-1,CASSSRQGRRTEAFF,TGTGCCAGCAGCTCCAGACAGGGGCGGAGGACTGAAGCTTTCTTT
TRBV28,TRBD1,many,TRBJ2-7,CASPPRQGPYEQYF,TGTGCCAGCCCCCCCCGACAGGGACCCTACGAGCAGTACTTC
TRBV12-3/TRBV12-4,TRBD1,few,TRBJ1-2,CASRTGTAFGYTF,TGTGCCAGCAGGACAGGGACAGCTTTTGGCTACACCTTC
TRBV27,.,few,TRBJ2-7,CASSLSSPSLEQYF,TGTGCCAGCAGTTTAAGTTCCCCCAGCCTGGAGCAGTACTTC